This entry describes one T cell receptor (beta chain). This record comes from a study of shared clonotypes between healthy human individuals. Sequencing used immunoSEQ multiplex PCR; TCRdb keeps in-frame clones, though not all of them. The table lists over 1.4 million clones, around 97% of them singletons, with roughly 1.2% in the top ten. V was pared by 6 bases and J by 4 bases, with 5 bases of the junction left unmatched. Germline assignment: CDR1 MDHEN and CDR2 SYDVKM. The CDR3 extends over 14 amino acids. The TCR comes from a man aged 25-40 years in good health. The rearrangement uses TRBV28 and TRBJ2-1, with 8 bases that match TRBD2. The sequenced sample consisted of naive CD4+ T cells sorted from blood. Stated subset: CD45RA+ positively selected. CDR3 region: CASRDGRAYNEQFF. In DNA, the CDR3 is TGTGCCAGCAGGGACGGGAGGGCTTACAATGAGCAGTTCTTC.